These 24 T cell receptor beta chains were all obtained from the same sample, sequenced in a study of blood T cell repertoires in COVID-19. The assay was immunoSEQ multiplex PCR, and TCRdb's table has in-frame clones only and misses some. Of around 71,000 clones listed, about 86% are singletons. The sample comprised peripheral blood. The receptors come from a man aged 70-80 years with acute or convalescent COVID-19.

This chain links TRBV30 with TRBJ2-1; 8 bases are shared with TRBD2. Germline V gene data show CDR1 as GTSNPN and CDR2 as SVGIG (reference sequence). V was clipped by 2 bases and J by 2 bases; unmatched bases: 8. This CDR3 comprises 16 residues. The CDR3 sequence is CAWSRLGSGTYNEQFF. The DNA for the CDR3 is TGTGCCTGGAGTCGTTTGGGTAGCGGGACCTACAATGAGCAGTTCTTC.

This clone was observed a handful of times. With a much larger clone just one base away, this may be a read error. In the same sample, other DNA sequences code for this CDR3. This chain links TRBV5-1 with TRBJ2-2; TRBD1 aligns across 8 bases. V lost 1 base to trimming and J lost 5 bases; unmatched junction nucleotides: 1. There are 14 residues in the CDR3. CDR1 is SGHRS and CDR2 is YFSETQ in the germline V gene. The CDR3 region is CASSLTGGTGELFF. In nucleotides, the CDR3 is TGCGCCAGCAGCTTGACAGGGGGGACCGGGGAGCTGTTTTTT. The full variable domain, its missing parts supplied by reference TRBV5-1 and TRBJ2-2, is KAGVTQTPRYLIKTRGQQVTLSCSPISGHRSVSWYQQTPGQGLQFLFEYFSETQRNKGNFPGRFSGRQFSNSRSEMNVSTLELGDSALYLCASSLTGGTGELFFGEGSRLTVL.

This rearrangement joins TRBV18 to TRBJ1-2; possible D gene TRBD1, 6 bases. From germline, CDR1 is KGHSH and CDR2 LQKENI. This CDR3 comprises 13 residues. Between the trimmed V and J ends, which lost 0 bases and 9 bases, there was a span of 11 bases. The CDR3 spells CASSPPTGRSYTF. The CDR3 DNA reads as TGTGCCAGCTCACCACCGACAGGCAGAAGCTACACCTTC.

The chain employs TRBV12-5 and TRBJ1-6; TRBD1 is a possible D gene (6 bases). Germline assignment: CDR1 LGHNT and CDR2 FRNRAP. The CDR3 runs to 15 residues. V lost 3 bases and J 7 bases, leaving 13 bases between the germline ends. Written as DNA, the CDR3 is TGTGCTAGTGGTTTCCTTGGGGGGGCGAATTCACCCCTCCACTTT. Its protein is CASGFLGGANSPLHF.

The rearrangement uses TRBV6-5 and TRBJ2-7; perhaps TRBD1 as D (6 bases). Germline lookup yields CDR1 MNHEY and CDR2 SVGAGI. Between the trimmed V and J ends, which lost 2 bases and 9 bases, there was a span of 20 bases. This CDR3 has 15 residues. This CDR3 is CASSYGQGPLSGQYF. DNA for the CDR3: TGTGCCAGCAGTTACGGGCAGGGGCCTCTCTCGGGGCAGTACTTC.

The CDR3 DNA reads TGCAGTGCTAGTGGGCCTACGGGAGGGACCGGGGAGCTGTTTTTT. This gives the protein CSASGPTGGTGELFF. The chain couples TRBV20-1 to TRBJ2-2; TRBD2 aligns across 8 bases. J gave up 5 bases and V 3 bases, and 8 bases lay outside the gene matches. The CDR3 is 15 amino acids. Germline V gene lookup returns CDR1 DFQATT and CDR2 SNEGSKA (reference sequence).

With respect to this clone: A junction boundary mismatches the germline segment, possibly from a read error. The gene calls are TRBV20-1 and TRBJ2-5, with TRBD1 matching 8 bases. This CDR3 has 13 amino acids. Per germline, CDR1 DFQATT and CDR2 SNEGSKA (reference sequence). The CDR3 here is CSASGDRLETQYF. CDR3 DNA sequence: TGCAGCGCTAGTGGGGACAGGCTAGAGACCCAGTACTTC.

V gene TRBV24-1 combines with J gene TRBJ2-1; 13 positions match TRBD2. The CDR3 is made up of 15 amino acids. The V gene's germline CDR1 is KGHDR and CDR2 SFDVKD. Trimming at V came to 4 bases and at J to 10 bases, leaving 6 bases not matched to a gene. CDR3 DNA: TGTGCCACCAGTGAAGGACTAGCGGGAGTTAGAGAGCAGTTCTTC. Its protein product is CATSEGLAGVREQFF.

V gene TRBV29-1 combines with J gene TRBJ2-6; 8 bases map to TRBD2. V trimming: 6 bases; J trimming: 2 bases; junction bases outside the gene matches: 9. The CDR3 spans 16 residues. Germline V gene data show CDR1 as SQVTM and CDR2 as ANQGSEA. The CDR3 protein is CSVISGREAGANVLTF. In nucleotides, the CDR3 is TGCAGCGTCATTTCCGGGAGGGAAGCTGGGGCCAACGTCCTGACTTTC.

This CDR3 is CASSPRGGARYNEQFF. DNA of the CDR3: TGTGCCAGCAGCCCTAGGGGGGGGGCGCGATACAATGAGCAGTTCTTC. V gene TRBV7-2 combines with J gene TRBJ2-1, with a possible D match to TRBD2 (7 bases). The CDR3 covers 16 residues. The V gene's germline CDR1 is SGHTA and CDR2 FQGNSA. Between the trimmed V and J ends, which lost 5 bases and 4 bases, there was a span of 18 bases. Full variable domain (rest looked up from reference TRBV7-2 and TRBJ2-1): GAGVSQSPSNKVTEKGKDVELRCDPISGHTALYWYRQSLGQGLEFLIYFQGNSAPDKSGLPSDRFSAERTGGSVSTLTIQRTQQEDSAVYLCASSPRGGARYNEQFFGPGTRLTVL.

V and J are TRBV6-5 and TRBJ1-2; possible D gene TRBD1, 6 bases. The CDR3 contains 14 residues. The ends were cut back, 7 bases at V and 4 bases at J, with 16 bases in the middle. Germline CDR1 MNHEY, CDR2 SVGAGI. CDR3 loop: CASTPAGQIYGYTF. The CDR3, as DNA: TGTGCCAGCACCCCTGCTGGACAGATCTATGGCTACACCTTC.

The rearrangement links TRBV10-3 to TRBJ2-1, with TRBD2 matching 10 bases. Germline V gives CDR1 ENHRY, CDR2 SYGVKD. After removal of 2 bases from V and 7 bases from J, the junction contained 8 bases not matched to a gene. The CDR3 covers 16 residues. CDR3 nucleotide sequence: TGTGCCATCAGTGAGAGGACTAGCGGCAACGGGAATGAGCAGTTCTTC. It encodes CAISERTSGNGNEQFF.

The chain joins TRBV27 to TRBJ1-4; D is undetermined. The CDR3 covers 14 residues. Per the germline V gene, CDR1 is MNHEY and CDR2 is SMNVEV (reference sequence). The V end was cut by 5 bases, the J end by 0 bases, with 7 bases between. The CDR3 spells CASSPSATNEKLFF. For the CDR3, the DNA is TGTGCCAGCAGTCCATCGGCAACTAATGAAAAACTGTTTTTT.

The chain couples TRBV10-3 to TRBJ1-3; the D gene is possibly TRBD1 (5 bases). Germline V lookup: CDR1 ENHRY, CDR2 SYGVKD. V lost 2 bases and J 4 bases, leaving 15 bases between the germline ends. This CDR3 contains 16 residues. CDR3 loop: CAISEGRTGRGNTIYF. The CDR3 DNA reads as TGTGCCATCAGTGAGGGGCGAACAGGTCGGGGAAACACCATATATTTT.

The DNA of the CDR3 is TGTGCCAGCTCACCATTACTAGCGGGAGGAAGTTTAAATGAGCAGTTCTTC. Translating gives CASSPLLAGGSLNEQFF. J is TRBJ2-1 and V is TRBV18; the match to TRBD2 covers 12 bases. This CDR3 has 17 residues. The germline CDR1 and CDR2 sequences are KGHSH and LQKENI. V shed 2 bases, J shed 7 bases, and the junction held 9 bases outside the gene matches.

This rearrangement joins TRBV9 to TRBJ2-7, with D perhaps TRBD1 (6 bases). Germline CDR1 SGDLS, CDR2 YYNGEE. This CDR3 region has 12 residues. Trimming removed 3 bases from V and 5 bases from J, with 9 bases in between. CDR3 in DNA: TGTGCCAGCAGCGCACAGGGAAACGAGCAGTACTTC. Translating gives CASSAQGNEQYF. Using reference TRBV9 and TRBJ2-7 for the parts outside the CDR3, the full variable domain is DSGVTQTPKHLITATGQRVTLRCSPRSGDLSVYWYQQSLDQGLQFLIQYYNGEERAKGNILERFSAQQFPDLHSELNLSSLELGDSALYFCASSAQGNEQYFGPGTRLTVT.

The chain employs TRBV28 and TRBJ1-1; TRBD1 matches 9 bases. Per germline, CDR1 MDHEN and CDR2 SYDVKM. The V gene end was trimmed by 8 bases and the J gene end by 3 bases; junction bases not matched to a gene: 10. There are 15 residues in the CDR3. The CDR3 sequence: CASPPSRQGDTEAFF. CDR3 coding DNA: TGTGCCAGCCCACCCTCCCGACAGGGGGACACTGAAGCTTTCTTT.

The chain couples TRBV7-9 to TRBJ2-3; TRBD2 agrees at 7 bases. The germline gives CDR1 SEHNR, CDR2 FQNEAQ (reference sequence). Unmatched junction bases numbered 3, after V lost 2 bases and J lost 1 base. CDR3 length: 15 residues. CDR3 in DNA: TGTGCCAGCAGCTTATGGGGGGGAGGCACAGATACGCAGTATTTT. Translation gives CASSLWGGGTDTQYF.

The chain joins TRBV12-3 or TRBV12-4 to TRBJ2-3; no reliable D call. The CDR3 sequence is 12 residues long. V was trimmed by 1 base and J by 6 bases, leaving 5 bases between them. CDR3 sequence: CASSLVLDTQYF. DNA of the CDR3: TGTGCCAGCAGTTTAGTATTGGATACGCAGTATTTT.

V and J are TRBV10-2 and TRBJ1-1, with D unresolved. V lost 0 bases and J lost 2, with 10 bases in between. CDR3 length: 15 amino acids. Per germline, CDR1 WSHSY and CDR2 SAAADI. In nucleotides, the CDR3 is TGCGCCAGCAGTGAGTCGATGTCGGGAAACACTGAAGCTTTCTTT. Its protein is CASSESMSGNTEAFF.

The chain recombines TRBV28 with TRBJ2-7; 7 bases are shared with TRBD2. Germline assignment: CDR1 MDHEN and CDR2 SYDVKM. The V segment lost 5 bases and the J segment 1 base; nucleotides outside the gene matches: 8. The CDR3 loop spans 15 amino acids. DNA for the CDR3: TGTGCCAGCAGTGGCAGCGCTAGCGGATCCTACGAGCAGTACTTC. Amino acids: CASSGSASGSYEQYF.

The CDR3 coding sequence is TGTGCCAGCAGCGTAGTGGGGGCGGGAGGCACCGGGGAGCTGTTTTTT. Translating gives CASSVVGAGGTGELFF. The V gene is TRBV9, the J gene TRBJ2-2; 8 bases line up with TRBD2. Germline V gene sequence: CDR1 SGDLS, CDR2 YYNGEE. Trimming cost V 0 bases and J 4 bases; bases outside gene matches: 5. The CDR3 sequence is 16 residues long.

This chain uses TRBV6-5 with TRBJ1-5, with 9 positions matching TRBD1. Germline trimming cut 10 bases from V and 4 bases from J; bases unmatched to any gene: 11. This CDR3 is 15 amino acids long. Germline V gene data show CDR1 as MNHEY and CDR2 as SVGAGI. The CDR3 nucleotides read TGTGCCACCAAGACCGGGACAGGGCCTAATCAGCCCCAGCATTTT. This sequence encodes CATKTGTGPNQPQHF.

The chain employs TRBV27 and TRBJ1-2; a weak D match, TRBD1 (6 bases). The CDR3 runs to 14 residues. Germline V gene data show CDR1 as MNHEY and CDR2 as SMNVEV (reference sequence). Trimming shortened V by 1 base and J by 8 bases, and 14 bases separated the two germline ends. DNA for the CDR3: TGTGCCAGCAGTTTATTTCCAGGGGAGCGGGGCTACACCTTC. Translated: CASSLFPGERGYTF.